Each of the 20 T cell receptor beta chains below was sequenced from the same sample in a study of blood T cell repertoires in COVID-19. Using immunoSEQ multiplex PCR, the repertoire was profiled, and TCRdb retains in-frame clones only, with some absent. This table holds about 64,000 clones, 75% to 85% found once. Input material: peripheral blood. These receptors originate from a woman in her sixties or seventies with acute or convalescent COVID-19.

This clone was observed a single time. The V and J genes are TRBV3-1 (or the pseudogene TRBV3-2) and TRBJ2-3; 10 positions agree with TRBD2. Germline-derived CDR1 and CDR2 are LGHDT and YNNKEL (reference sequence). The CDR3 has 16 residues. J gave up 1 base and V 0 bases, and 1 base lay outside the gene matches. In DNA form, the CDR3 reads TGTGCCAGCAGCCAAGATCTAGCGGGGGGCACAGATACGCAGTATTTT. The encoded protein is CASSQDLAGGTDTQYF.

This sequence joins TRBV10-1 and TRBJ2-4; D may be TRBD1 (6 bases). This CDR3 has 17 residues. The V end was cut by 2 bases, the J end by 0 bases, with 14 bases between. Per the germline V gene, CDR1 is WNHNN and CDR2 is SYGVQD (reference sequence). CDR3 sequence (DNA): TGCGCCAGCAGTGAGACGCGACAGGCTGTAGCCAAAAACATTCAGTACTTC. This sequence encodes CASSETRQAVAKNIQYF.

The CDR3 sequence is CASSAGGFTDTQYF. DNA of the CDR3: TGTGCCAGCAGTGCGGGGGGGTTCACAGATACGCAGTATTTT. The chain has TRBV6-6 and TRBJ2-3; 9 positions match TRBD2. The germline V gene encodes CDR1 MNHNY and CDR2 SVGAGI (reference sequence). This CDR3 region has 14 residues. J lost 2 bases, V lost 5 bases, and 2 bases had no gene match.

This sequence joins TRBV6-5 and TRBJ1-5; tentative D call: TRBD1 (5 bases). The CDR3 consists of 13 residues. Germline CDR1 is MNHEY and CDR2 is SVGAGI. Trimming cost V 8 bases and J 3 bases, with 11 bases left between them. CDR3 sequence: CASAGTFNQPQHF. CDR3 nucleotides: TGTGCCAGCGCGGGGACCTTCAATCAGCCCCAGCATTTT.

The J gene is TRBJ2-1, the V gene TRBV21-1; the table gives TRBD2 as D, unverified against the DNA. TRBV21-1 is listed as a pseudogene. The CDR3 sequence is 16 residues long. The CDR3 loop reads CASSKAGTSGHNEQFF. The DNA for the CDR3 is TGTGCCAGCAGCAAAGCAGGGACTAGCGGGCACAATGAGCAGTTCTTC.

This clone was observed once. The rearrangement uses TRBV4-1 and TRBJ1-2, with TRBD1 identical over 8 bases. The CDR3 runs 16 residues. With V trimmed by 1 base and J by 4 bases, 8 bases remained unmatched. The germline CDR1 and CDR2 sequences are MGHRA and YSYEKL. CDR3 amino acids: CASSQGLGQGGYGYTF. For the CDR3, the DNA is TGCGCCAGCAGCCAAGGACTAGGACAGGGAGGCTATGGCTACACCTTC.

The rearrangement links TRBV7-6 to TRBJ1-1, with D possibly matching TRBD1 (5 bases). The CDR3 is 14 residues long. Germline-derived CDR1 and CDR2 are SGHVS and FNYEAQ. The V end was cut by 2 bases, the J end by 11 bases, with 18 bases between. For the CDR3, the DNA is TGTGCCAGCAGCTTAACATCCAGGGATAAGATCGCTTTCTTT. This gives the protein CASSLTSRDKIAFF.

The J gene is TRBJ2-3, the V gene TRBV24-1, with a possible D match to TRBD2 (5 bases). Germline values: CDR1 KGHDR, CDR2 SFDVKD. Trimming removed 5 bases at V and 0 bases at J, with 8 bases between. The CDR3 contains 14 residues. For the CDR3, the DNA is TGTGCCACCAGTGGACGGGGTAGCACAGATACGCAGTATTTT. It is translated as CATSGRGSTDTQYF.

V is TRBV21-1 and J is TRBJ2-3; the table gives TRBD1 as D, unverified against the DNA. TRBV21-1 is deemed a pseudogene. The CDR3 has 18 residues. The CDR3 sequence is CASSKAKQGMRPTDTQYF. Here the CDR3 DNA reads TGTGCCAGCAGCAAAGCAAAGCAGGGGATGAGGCCCACAGATACGCAGTATTTT.

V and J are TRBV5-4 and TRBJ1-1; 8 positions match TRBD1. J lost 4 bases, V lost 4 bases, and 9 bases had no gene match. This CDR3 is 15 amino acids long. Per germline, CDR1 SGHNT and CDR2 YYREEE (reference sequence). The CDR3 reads CASSTGQGTGTEAFF. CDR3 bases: TGTGCCAGCAGCACAGGACAGGGAACAGGCACTGAAGCTTTCTTT.

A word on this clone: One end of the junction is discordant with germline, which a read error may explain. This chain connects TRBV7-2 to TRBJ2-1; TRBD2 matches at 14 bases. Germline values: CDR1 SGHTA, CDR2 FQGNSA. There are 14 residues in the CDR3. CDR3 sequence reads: CASSPGLAGGNTLF. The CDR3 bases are TGTGCCAGCAGCCCCGGACTAGCGGGGGGAAATACGCTCTTC.

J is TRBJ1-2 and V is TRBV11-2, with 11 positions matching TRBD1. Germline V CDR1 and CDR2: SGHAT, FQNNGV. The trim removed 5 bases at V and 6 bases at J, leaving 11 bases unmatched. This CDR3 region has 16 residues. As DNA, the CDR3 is TGTGCCAGCAGCAGAACCTCTGGACAGGGGGCGAATGGCTACACCTTC. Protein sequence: CASSRTSGQGANGYTF.

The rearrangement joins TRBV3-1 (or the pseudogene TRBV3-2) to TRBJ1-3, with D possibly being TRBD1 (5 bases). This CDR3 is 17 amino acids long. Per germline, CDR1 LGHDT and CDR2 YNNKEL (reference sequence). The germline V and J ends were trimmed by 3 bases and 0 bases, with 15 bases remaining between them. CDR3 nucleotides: TGTGCCAGCAGCCAGGGAGGGACCAGACTCTCTGGAAACACCATATATTTT. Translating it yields CASSQGGTRLSGNTIYF.

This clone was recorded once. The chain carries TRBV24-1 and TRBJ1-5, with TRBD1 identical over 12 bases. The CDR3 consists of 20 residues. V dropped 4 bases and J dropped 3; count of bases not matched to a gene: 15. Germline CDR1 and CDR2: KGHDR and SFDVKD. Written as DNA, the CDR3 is TGTGCCACCAGTGACCTCGCCGGGACAGGGGGCCAGGTTCACAATCAGCCCCAGCATTTT. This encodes CATSDLAGTGGQVHNQPQHF.

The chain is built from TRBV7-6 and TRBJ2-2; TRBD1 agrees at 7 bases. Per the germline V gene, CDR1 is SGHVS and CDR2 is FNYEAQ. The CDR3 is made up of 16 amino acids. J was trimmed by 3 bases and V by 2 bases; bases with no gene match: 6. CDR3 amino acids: CASSLPPTGYTGELFF. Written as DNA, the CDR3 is TGTGCCAGCAGCTTACCACCGACAGGGTACACCGGGGAGCTGTTTTTT. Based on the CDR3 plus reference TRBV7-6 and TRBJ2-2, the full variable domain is GAGVSQSPRYKVTKRGQDVALRCDPISGHVSLYWYRQALGQGPEFLTYFNYEAQQDKSGLPNDRFSAERPEGSISTLTIQRTEQRDSAMYRCASSLPPTGYTGELFFGEGSRLTVL.

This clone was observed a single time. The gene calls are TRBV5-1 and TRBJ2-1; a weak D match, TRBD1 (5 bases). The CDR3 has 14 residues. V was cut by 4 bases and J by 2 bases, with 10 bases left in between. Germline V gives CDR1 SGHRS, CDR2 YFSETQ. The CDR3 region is CASSVQGTYNEQFF. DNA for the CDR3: TGCGCCAGCAGCGTCCAGGGTACCTACAATGAGCAGTTCTTC.

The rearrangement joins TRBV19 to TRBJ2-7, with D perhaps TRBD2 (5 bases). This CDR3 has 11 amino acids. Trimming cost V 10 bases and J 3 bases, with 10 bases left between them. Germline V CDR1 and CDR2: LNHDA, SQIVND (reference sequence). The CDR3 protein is CATLGSYEQYF. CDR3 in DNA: TGTGCCACCTTGGGGAGCTACGAGCAGTACTTC.

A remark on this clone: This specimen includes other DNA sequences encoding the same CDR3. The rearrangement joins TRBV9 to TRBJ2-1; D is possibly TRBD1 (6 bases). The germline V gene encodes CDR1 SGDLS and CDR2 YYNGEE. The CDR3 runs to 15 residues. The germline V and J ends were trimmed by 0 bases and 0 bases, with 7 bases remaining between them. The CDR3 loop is CASSVEGGSYNEQFF. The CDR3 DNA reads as TGTGCCAGCAGCGTAGAAGGGGGCTCCTACAATGAGCAGTTCTTC.

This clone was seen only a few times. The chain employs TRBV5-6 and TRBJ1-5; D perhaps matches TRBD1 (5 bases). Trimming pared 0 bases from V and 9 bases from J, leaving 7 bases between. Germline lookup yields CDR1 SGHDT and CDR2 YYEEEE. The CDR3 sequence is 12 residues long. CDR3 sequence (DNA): TGTGCCAGCAGCTTGGCGCAGGGGCCCCAGCATTTT. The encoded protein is CASSLAQGPQHF.

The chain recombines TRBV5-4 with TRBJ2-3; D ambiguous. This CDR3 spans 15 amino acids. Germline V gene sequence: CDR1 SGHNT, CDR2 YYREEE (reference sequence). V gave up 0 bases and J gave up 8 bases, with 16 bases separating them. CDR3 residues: CASSLESFSIGTQYF. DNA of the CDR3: TGTGCCAGCAGCTTGGAGAGTTTCTCGATCGGTACGCAGTATTTT.